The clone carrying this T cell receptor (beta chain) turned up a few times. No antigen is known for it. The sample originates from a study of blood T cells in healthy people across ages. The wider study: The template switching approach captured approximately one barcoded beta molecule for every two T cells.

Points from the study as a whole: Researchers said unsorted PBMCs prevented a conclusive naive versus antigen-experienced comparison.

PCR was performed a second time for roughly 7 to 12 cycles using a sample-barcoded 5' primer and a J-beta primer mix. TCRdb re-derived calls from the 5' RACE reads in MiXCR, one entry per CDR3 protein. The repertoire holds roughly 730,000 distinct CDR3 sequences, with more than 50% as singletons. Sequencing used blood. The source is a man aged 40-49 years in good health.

CDR3 protein: CSARDQGLAGKQYF. The CDR3 coding sequence is TGCAGTGCTAGAGATCAGGGACTAGCGGGGAAACAGTACTTC. This chain links TRBV20-1 with TRBJ2-7, with 13 bases lining up with TRBD2. V lost 0 bases and J lost 10; bases outside the gene matches: 6. The CDR3 contains 14 residues. Germline CDR1 reads DFQATT; CDR2 reads SNEGSKA (reference sequence).